This is a list of T cell receptor beta chains from one sample in a study of long-term antiretroviral therapy in people with HIV. Libraries were prepared by immunoSEQ multiplex PCR; TCRdb keeps only in-frame clonotypes and omits some of them. The table lists over 15,000 clones, 84% of them singletons. The sample here was unsorted PBMCs, taken 0.9 years after starting antiretroviral therapy. These receptors originate from a man younger than 35 with HIV. Both conserved end residues are part of each CDR3. The order of the fields is clone size, J gene, V gene, D gene, CDR3 DNA, CDR3 protein. A D gene is named only where the DNA matches it firmly. Not every row has a clone size; where given, it reads once, few, many or a size class.

abundance: few
j_gene: TRBJ2-7
v_gene: TRBV2
d_gene: NA
CDR3nt: TGTGCCAGCAGTGAGAGGGGAGTCCAGCGCATCCAATACGAGCAGTACTTC
CDR3aa: CASSERGVQRIQYEQYF

abundance: NA
j_gene: TRBJ2-2
v_gene: TRBV9
d_gene: NA
CDR3nt: TGTGCCAGCAGCGACCCCGGGGAGCTGTTTTTT
CDR3aa: CASSDPGELFF

abundance: NA
j_gene: TRBJ2-3
v_gene: TRBV5-6
d_gene: NA
CDR3nt: TGTGCCAGCAGCTTGGCGCCGTCTAGCACAGATACGCAGTATTTT
CDR3aa: CASSLAPSSTDTQYF

abundance: few
j_gene: TRBJ1-5
v_gene: TRBV6-5
d_gene: TRBD1
CDR3nt: TGTGCCAGCAGTTACTCGACAGGGTGGCAGCCCCAGCATTTT
CDR3aa: CASSYSTGWQPQHF

abundance: NA
j_gene: TRBJ1-1
v_gene: TRBV28
d_gene: NA
CDR3nt: TGTGCCAGCAGCCGTACAGGGAACACTGAAGCTTTCTTT
CDR3aa: CASSRTGNTEAFF

abundance: NA
j_gene: TRBJ1-1
v_gene: TRBV11-2
d_gene: NA
CDR3nt: TGTGCCAGCAGCTCACTTGCATCGGGGGGGATCACGACTGAAGCTTTCTTT
CDR3aa: CASSSLASGGITTEAFF

abundance: NA
j_gene: TRBJ1-1
v_gene: TRBV5-1
d_gene: NA
CDR3nt: TGCGCCAGCAGCTTTTCGCCGCCGAACACTGAAGCTTTCTTT
CDR3aa: CASSFSPPNTEAFF

abundance: NA
j_gene: TRBJ2-2
v_gene: TRBV7-2
d_gene: NA
CDR3nt: TGTGCCAGCAGCTTAGGTGTCCCTTTTGGCGGGGAGCTGTTTTTT
CDR3aa: CASSLGVPFGGELFF

abundance: few
j_gene: TRBJ2-5
v_gene: TRBV2
d_gene: TRBD2
CDR3nt: TGTGCCAGCAGTGAAAGCAGCACTAGCGGGGGGTTTAGGGAGACCCAGTACTTC
CDR3aa: CASSESSTSGGFRETQYF

abundance: NA
j_gene: TRBJ1-1
v_gene: TRBV5-1
d_gene: NA
CDR3nt: TGCGCCAGCAGCAGGGGGGCCGTCGGAAACACTGAAGCTTTCTTT
CDR3aa: CASSRGAVGNTEAFF

abundance: NA
j_gene: TRBJ1-4
v_gene: TRBV29-1
d_gene: NA
CDR3nt: TGCAGCGTTGGTGGGACTGTTAATGAAAAACTGTTTTTT
CDR3aa: CSVGGTVNEKLFF

abundance: NA
j_gene: TRBJ1-2
v_gene: TRBV5-1
d_gene: NA
CDR3nt: TGCGCCAGCAGCTTGAGTGGAACTAACTATGGCTACACCTTC
CDR3aa: CASSLSGTNYGYTF

abundance: NA
j_gene: TRBJ2-1
v_gene: TRBV4-1
d_gene: TRBD1
CDR3nt: TGCGCCAGCAGCCACGGGACAGGGAATGAGCAGTTCTTC
CDR3aa: CASSHGTGNEQFF

abundance: once
j_gene: TRBJ2-2
v_gene: TRBV19
d_gene: NA
CDR3nt: TGTGCCAGTAAACCCCTTGGCGGACACGTCTCCGGGGAGCTGTTTTTT
CDR3aa: CASKPLGGHVSGELFF

abundance: NA
j_gene: TRBJ2-2
v_gene: TRBV29-1
d_gene: NA
CDR3nt: TGCAGCGTCACAGGGCCCAACACCGGGGAGCTGTTTTTT
CDR3aa: CSVTGPNTGELFF

abundance: NA
j_gene: TRBJ1-3
v_gene: TRBV18
d_gene: NA
CDR3nt: TGTGCCAGCTCACCATCCCGTCTTGTGGGGGGTTCTGGAAACACCATATATTTT
CDR3aa: CASSPSRLVGGSGNTIYF

abundance: NA
j_gene: TRBJ2-5
v_gene: TRBV2
d_gene: NA
CDR3nt: TGTGCCAGCAGTTCCTCCAAGACCCAGTACTTC
CDR3aa: CASSSSKTQYF

abundance: NA
j_gene: TRBJ1-1
v_gene: TRBV6-5
d_gene: NA
CDR3nt: TGTGCCAGCAGTTACGAATCCCGGGGGGACACTGAAGCTTTCTTT
CDR3aa: CASSYESRGDTEAFF

abundance: NA
j_gene: TRBJ2-7
v_gene: TRBV6-6
d_gene: NA
CDR3nt: TGTGCCAGCAGTTACTCCGTTACACCTTACTCCTACGAGCAGTACTTC
CDR3aa: CASSYSVTPYSYEQYF

abundance: few
j_gene: TRBJ2-2
v_gene: TRBV4-1
d_gene: NA
CDR3nt: TGCGCCAGCAGCCTCTCGGCCGCCAAAGCTACCGGGGAGCTGTTTTTT
CDR3aa: CASSLSAAKATGELFF

abundance: NA
j_gene: TRBJ2-2
v_gene: TRBV2
d_gene: NA
CDR3nt: TGTGCCAGCAGTGAAGAGCTGGGGGTTAGGACCGGGGAGCTGTTTTTT
CDR3aa: CASSEELGVRTGELFF

abundance: NA
j_gene: TRBJ2-3
v_gene: TRBV9
d_gene: NA
CDR3nt: TGTGCCAGCAGCGTAGGGGGGGGGCCGATGTCCCCAGATACGCAGTATTTT
CDR3aa: CASSVGGGPMSPDTQYF

abundance: NA
j_gene: TRBJ1-4
v_gene: TRBV6-6
d_gene: TRBD1
CDR3nt: TGTGCCAGCAGTGGGACAGGGGGCAGCGAAAAACTGTTTTTT
CDR3aa: CASSGTGGSEKLFF

abundance: NA
j_gene: TRBJ1-2
v_gene: TRBV6-6
d_gene: NA
CDR3nt: TGTGCCAGCACCTACAGCGGGGCAGCCTTTAACTATGGCTACACCTTC
CDR3aa: CASTYSGAAFNYGYTF

abundance: NA
j_gene: TRBJ2-3
v_gene: TRBV5-1
d_gene: TRBD2
CDR3nt: TGCGCCAGCAGCTTGGCCTTAACTAGCGAGTTAGGCACAGATACGCAGTATTTT
CDR3aa: CASSLALTSELGTDTQYF

abundance: NA
j_gene: TRBJ2-3
v_gene: TRBV6-4
d_gene: TRBD2
CDR3nt: TGTGCCAGCAGTGGGAGCGGGGGGGCCGATACGCAGTATTTT
CDR3aa: CASSGSGGADTQYF

abundance: once
j_gene: TRBJ1-1
v_gene: TRBV14
d_gene: NA
CDR3nt: TGTGCCAGCAGCCAAGATAGAGGGACTGAAGCTTTCTTT
CDR3aa: CASSQDRGTEAFF

abundance: NA
j_gene: TRBJ1-2
v_gene: TRBV5-1
d_gene: NA
CDR3nt: TGCGCCAGCAGCTTGGGGCCGGTGGGCTACACCTTC
CDR3aa: CASSLGPVGYTF

abundance: NA
j_gene: TRBJ1-3
v_gene: TRBV10-3
d_gene: NA
CDR3nt: TGTGCCATCGGGGAACAGGGCTCCTCTGGAAACACCATATATTTT
CDR3aa: CAIGEQGSSGNTIYF

abundance: NA
j_gene: TRBJ2-5
v_gene: TRBV28
d_gene: NA
CDR3nt: TGTGCCAGCAGTATTGCTAGCGTGAAGACCCAGTACTTC
CDR3aa: CASSIASVKTQYF